This entry is about one T cell receptor (beta chain). Its antigen is not identified. This entry comes from a study of OX40 agonist ivuxolimab in advanced cancers. Germline V gene sequence: CDR1 LNHNV, CDR2 YYDKDF (reference sequence). V was shortened by 1 base and J by 0 bases, with 10 bases between the two germline ends. The CDR3 spans 16 residues. General study findings and limits: Antigen targets of the expanded peripheral T cells went undetermined.

Profiling relied on immunoSEQ multiplex PCR, and the TCRdb table lists in-frame clones only, not all of them. The sample shows over 30,000 clones, roughly 80% of them seen only once. The chain recombines TRBV15 with TRBJ1-3, with a tentative D call TRBD1 (6 bases). The receptor's source is an adult with an advanced solid tumor such as melanoma, head and neck, liver or kidney cancer. The sequencing used CD4+ or CD8+ T cells sorted from blood, collected in a trial of the OX40 agonist ivuxolimab. The CDR3 loop is CATSRGDTSSGNTIYF. The DNA for the CDR3 is TGTGCCACCAGCAGAGGGGACACCAGCTCTGGAAACACCATATATTTT. Full variable domain (remainder filled in from reference TRBV15 and TRBJ1-3): DAMVIQNPRYQVTQFGKPVTLSCSQTLNHNVMYWYQQKSSQAPKLLFHYYDKDFNNEADTPDNFQSRRPNTSFCFLDIRSPGLGDTAMYLCATSRGDTSSGNTIYFGEGSWLTVV.